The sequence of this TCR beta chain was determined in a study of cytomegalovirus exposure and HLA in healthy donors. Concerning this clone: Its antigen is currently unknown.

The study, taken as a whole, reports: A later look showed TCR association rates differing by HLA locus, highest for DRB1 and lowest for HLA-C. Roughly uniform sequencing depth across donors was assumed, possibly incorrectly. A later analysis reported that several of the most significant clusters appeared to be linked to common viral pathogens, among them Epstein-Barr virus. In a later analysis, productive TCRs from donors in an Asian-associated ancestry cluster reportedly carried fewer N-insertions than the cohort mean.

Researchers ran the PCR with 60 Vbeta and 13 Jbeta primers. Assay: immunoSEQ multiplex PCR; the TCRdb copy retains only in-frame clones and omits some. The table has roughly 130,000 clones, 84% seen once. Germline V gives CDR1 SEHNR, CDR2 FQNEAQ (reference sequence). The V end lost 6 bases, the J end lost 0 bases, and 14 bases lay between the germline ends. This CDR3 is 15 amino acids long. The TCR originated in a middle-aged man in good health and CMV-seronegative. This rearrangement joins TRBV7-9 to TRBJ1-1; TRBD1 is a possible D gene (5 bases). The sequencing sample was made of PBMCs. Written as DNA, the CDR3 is TGTGCCAGCAGTTCCACAGGTTTAGTGAACACTGAAGCTTTCTTT. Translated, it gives CASSSTGLVNTEAFF.